This passage covers 27 T cell receptor beta chains from one sample sequenced in a study of blood T cell repertoires in COVID-19. Using immunoSEQ multiplex PCR, the repertoire was profiled, and TCRdb retains in-frame clones only, with some absent. The sample includes 200,000 to 300,000 clones, 75% to 90% seen only once; the top ten take approximately 3.4%. Sample: PBMCs or T cells enriched from blood (not recorded which). The origin of the receptors is a woman aged 40 to 50 who had been exposed to COVID-19.

This chain uses TRBV4-3 with TRBJ2-3; 9 bases agree with TRBD1. The CDR3 consists of 15 residues. Unmatched junction bases numbered 4, after V lost 0 bases and J lost 6 bases. Germline-derived CDR1 and CDR2 are LGHNA and YSLEER. The CDR3 DNA follows: TGCGCCAGCAGCCAAGAGGGACAGGGCTATGATACGCAGTATTTT. The encoded protein is CASSQEGQGYDTQYF.

The V gene is TRBV5-1, the J gene TRBJ1-1; 9 bases map to TRBD1. Germline-derived CDR1 and CDR2 are SGHRS and YFSETQ. With 4 bases clipped from V and 0 bases from J, the junction kept 10 bases outside the gene matches. CDR3 size: 17 residues. The CDR3 DNA reads as TGCGCCAGCAGCCGACCTAGGACAGGGGCGATGAACACTGAAGCTTTCTTT. It codes for CASSRPRTGAMNTEAFF.

The rearrangement joins TRBV2 to TRBJ1-4; D may be TRBD1 (6 bases). Trimming removed 4 bases at V and 5 bases at J, with 8 bases between. CDR1 and CDR2 (germline): SNHLY, FYNNEI. The CDR3 covers 13 residues. The CDR3 sequence: CASSGQGNEKLFF. The CDR3 DNA reads TGTGCCAGCAGTGGGCAGGGGAATGAAAAACTGTTTTTT.

This clone showed up just once. The chain links TRBV27 to TRBJ1-2; D gene uncertain. The V end lost 5 bases, the J end lost 8 bases, and 21 bases lay between the germline ends. The CDR3 spans 15 residues. Germline assignment: CDR1 MNHEY and CDR2 SMNVEV (reference sequence). Written as DNA, the CDR3 is TGTGCCAGCAGTCCCTCATGGTCGAAAAGCAGGGGCTACACCTTC. Protein sequence: CASSPSWSKSRGYTF.

J is TRBJ1-6 and V is TRBV7-3; TRBD1 is a possible D gene (5 bases). In germline, CDR1 is SGHTA, CDR2 FQGTGA. This CDR3 comprises 17 residues. The ends were cut back, 2 bases at V and 4 bases at J, with 15 bases in the middle. In DNA, the CDR3 is TGTGCCAGCAGCTTATATGGGGACTCCTCTTATAATTCACCCCTCCACTTT. Its protein is CASSLYGDSSYNSPLHF.

The chain couples TRBV27 to TRBJ1-1; 7 nucleotides align to TRBD1. The J segment lost 5 bases and the V segment lost 1 base, leaving 16 bases of the junction unmatched. CDR3 length equals 18 residues. Germline V gene sequence: CDR1 MNHEY, CDR2 SMNVEV (reference sequence). CDR3 sequence reads: CASSLYRGGDRVGTEAFF. CDR3 sequence (DNA): TGTGCCAGCAGTTTATACCGGGGAGGAGACAGGGTCGGTACTGAAGCTTTCTTT.

The gene calls are TRBV23-1 and TRBJ1-5, with a tentative D call TRBD1 (6 bases). TRBV23-1 is assigned to the ORF class and has an uncertain function. CDR3 length: 15 residues. V lost 1 base and J 6 bases, leaving 13 bases between the germline ends. The CDR3 loop reads CASSQLWGLFQPQHF. The DNA for the CDR3 is TGCGCCAGCAGTCAATTGTGGGGGCTCTTTCAGCCCCAGCATTTT.

The chain couples TRBV11-3 to TRBJ1-1; no clear D. CDR1 and CDR2 (germline): SGHNT, YENEEA. The V end was cut by 1 base, the J end by 6 bases, with 9 bases between. This CDR3 has 13 amino acids. This chain's CDR3 is CASSLALGAEAFF. The DNA of the CDR3 is TGTGCCAGCAGCTTAGCCCTCGGGGCTGAAGCTTTCTTT.

This chain links TRBV24-1 with TRBJ2-1, with D perhaps matching TRBD2 (5 bases). The CDR3 totals 17 residues. V was cut by 7 bases and J by 2 bases, with 20 bases left in between. CDR1 and CDR2 from the germline V gene are KGHDR and SFDVKD. Here the CDR3 reads CATSDNSERAPYNEQFF. The CDR3 coding sequence is TGTGCCACCAGCGACAATTCGGAGAGGGCCCCCTACAATGAGCAGTTCTTC.

This chain uses TRBV7-9 with TRBJ2-1; tentatively, D is TRBD1 (6 bases). The length of the CDR3 is 13 residues. Trimming removed 3 bases from V and 6 bases from J, with 9 bases in between. Germline V gene lookup returns CDR1 SEHNR and CDR2 FQNEAQ (reference sequence). The CDR3 sequence: CASSLQGPNEQFF. The DNA of the CDR3 is TGTGCCAGCAGCTTGCAGGGGCCCAATGAGCAGTTCTTC.

The V gene is TRBV4-3, the J gene TRBJ1-2; perhaps TRBD1 as D (6 bases). Germline CDR1 and CDR2: LGHNA and YSLEER. This CDR3 spans 15 amino acids. V was shortened by 0 bases and J by 4 bases, with 12 bases between the two germline ends. As DNA, the CDR3 is TGCGCCAGCAGCCAAGATCAGGGGAAGGGCTATGGCTACACCTTC. This sequence encodes CASSQDQGKGYGYTF.

The rearrangement joins TRBV6-5 to TRBJ2-7; 7 nucleotides agree with TRBD1. This CDR3 region has 14 residues. The V segment lost 6 bases and the J segment 0 bases; nucleotides outside the gene matches: 5. Germline loops: CDR1 MNHEY, CDR2 SVGAGI. CDR3: CASSDRAGSYEQYV. CDR3 sequence (DNA): TGTGCCAGCAGCGACAGGGCGGGCTCCTACGAGCAGTACGTC.

J is TRBJ1-5 and V is TRBV7-8; D gene uncertain. The CDR3 totals 13 residues. From germline, CDR1 is SGHVS and CDR2 FQNEAQ. Trimming stripped 2 bases from V and 7 bases from J, with 9 bases between. The CDR3 DNA reads TGTGCCAGCAGCTTAAGCCGGAGCCAGCCCCAGCATTTT. It codes for CASSLSRSQPQHF.

V and J are TRBV3-1 (or the pseudogene TRBV3-2) and TRBJ2-2; the match to TRBD2 covers 8 bases. J was trimmed by 4 bases and V by 0 bases; bases with no gene match: 13. The germline gives CDR1 LGHDT, CDR2 YNNKEL (reference sequence). This CDR3 spans 19 amino acids. The CDR3 protein is CASSQDHLLAGLSTGELFF. The CDR3, as DNA: TGTGCCAGCAGCCAAGATCATTTGCTAGCGGGTTTATCCACCGGGGAGCTGTTTTTT.

This clone showed up just once. This chain joins TRBV6-2 or TRBV6-3 and TRBJ2-7; 7 bases match TRBD1. Germline V gives CDR1 MNHEY, CDR2 SVGEGT. This CDR3 is 14 amino acids long. Germline trimming cut 4 bases from V and 6 bases from J; bases unmatched to any gene: 9. CDR3 sequence reads: CASSSQGQSLEQYV. The CDR3 nucleotides are TGTGCCAGCAGTTCCCAGGGACAGAGCCTCGAGCAGTACGTC.

This clone came up once. The CDR3 protein is CASSENRGAEKLFF. The CDR3 DNA reads as TGTGCCAGCAGTGAAAACAGGGGTGCTGAAAAACTGTTTTTT. V gene TRBV2 combines with J gene TRBJ1-4, with 7 bases lining up with TRBD1. CDR1 is SNHLY and CDR2 is FYNNEI in the germline V gene. Germline trimming cut 2 bases from V and 7 bases from J; bases unmatched to any gene: 4. This CDR3 contains 14 residues.

The CDR3: CASSQDPGGNQPQHF. The CDR3 DNA is TGTGCCAGCAGCCAAGATCCGGGGGGCAATCAGCCCCAGCATTTT. J is TRBJ1-5 and V is TRBV4-2; D is perhaps TRBD1 (5 bases). Germline assignment: CDR1 LGHNA and CDR2 YNFKEQ. The CDR3 has 15 amino acids. V lost 0 bases and J lost 2, with 8 bases in between.

V and J are TRBV11-3 and TRBJ2-7; TRBD2 matches 7 bases. Germline V lookup: CDR1 SGHNT, CDR2 YENEEA. CDR3 length: 13 amino acids. V was clipped by 5 bases and J by 6 bases; unmatched bases: 7. The CDR3 nucleotides are TGTGCCAGCAGCACCCCGGGAGGTCTCGAGCAGTACGTC. This codes for CASSTPGGLEQYV.

The chain carries TRBV9 and TRBJ1-5, with a weak D call TRBD1 (5 bases). CDR3 length equals 18 residues. Germline V gives CDR1 SGDLS, CDR2 YYNGEE. Trimming stripped 2 bases from V and 6 bases from J, with 24 bases between. Written as DNA, the CDR3 is TGTGCCAGCAGCGTCCGACCCCTTACGCGGGGGTTGGTTCAGCCCCAGCATTTT. Translated, it gives CASSVRPLTRGLVQPQHF.

The V gene is TRBV30, the J gene TRBJ1-2; 7 nucleotides match TRBD1. The CDR3 is made up of 13 amino acids. The V and J ends lost 3 bases and 7 bases, in that order; junction bases with no gene match: 8. Per the germline V gene, CDR1 is GTSNPN and CDR2 is SVGIG (reference sequence). The CDR3 spells CAWSVSTGSGYTF. The CDR3 DNA reads TGTGCCTGGAGCGTATCGACAGGGAGTGGCTACACCTTC. Complete variable domain (other parts from reference TRBV30 and TRBJ1-2): SQTIHQWPATLVQPVGSPLSLECTVEGTSNPNLYWYRQAAGRGLQLLFYSVGIGQISSEVPQNLSASRPQDRQFILSSKKLLLSDSGFYLCAWSVSTGSGYTFGSGTRLTVV.

For the CDR3, the DNA is TGTGCCAGCAGCTTGGCTAGCGGGGGGGCCCAGTACTTC. Translated, it gives CASSLASGGAQYF. The genes are TRBV7-9 and TRBJ2-5; TRBD2 matches at 12 bases. Germline trimming cut 3 bases from V and 9 bases from J; bases unmatched to any gene: 2. The CDR3 sequence is 13 residues long. In germline, CDR1 is SEHNR, CDR2 FQNEAQ (reference sequence).

The gene calls are TRBV7-9 and TRBJ1-2, with 7 positions matching TRBD1. The CDR3 sequence is 15 residues long. The V segment lost 5 bases and the J segment 3 bases; nucleotides outside the gene matches: 9. Germline loops: CDR1 SEHNR, CDR2 FQNEAQ (reference sequence). The CDR3 region has the DNA TGTGCCAGCAGCCAAATCCTACAGGGGTACTATGGCTACACCTTC. Translated: CASSQILQGYYGYTF.

This chain links TRBV7-9 with TRBJ1-5; 8 bases map to TRBD1. Germline V lookup: CDR1 SEHNR, CDR2 FQNEAQ (reference sequence). This CDR3 has 14 amino acids. The trim removed 5 bases at V and 5 bases at J, leaving 5 bases unmatched. Written as DNA, the CDR3 is TGTGCCAGCAGCCCGACAGGGGTCGATCAGCCCCAGCATTTT. Amino acids: CASSPTGVDQPQHF.

This rearrangement joins TRBV7-2 to TRBJ2-1; 14 nucleotides align to TRBD2. This CDR3 region has 15 residues. J was trimmed by 12 bases and V by 5 bases; bases with no gene match: 9. Looked up from germline, CDR1 is SGHTA and CDR2 is FQGNSA. In DNA form, the CDR3 reads TGTGCCAGCAGCCCTCCGGGACTAGCGGGGGCGGGGCAGTTCTTC. This codes for CASSPPGLAGAGQFF. Complete variable domain (other parts from reference TRBV7-2 and TRBJ2-1): GAGVSQSPSNKVTEKGKDVELRCDPISGHTALYWYRQSLGQGLEFLIYFQGNSAPDKSGLPSDRFSAERTGGSVSTLTIQRTQQEDSAVYLCASSPPGLAGAGQFFGPGTRLTVL.

The chain couples TRBV7-9 to TRBJ2-1, with D perhaps TRBD2 (6 bases). This CDR3 has 15 residues. The germline V and J ends were trimmed by 1 base and 4 bases, with 11 bases remaining between them. CDR1 is SEHNR, CDR2 FQNEAQ, per germline (reference sequence). The CDR3 loop reads CASSLEGGVYNEQFF. The CDR3 region has the DNA TGTGCCAGCAGCTTAGAGGGCGGGGTATACAATGAGCAGTTCTTC.

The chain combines TRBV27 with TRBJ1-5; a weak D match, TRBD1 (6 bases). Germline CDR1 reads MNHEY; CDR2 reads SMNVEV (reference sequence). V gave up 3 bases and J gave up 6 bases, with 15 bases separating them. This CDR3 has 15 residues. CDR3 nucleotides: TGTGCCAGCAGTTTGGAGGGGGGGGCAAGTCAGCCCCAGCATTTT. Protein sequence: CASSLEGGASQPQHF.

The chain carries TRBV18 and TRBJ1-1; tentatively, D is TRBD1 (6 bases). The CDR3 consists of 15 residues. Trimming took off 6 bases at V and 5 bases at J, with 19 bases between the two ends. CDR1 and CDR2 (germline): KGHSH, LQKENI. CDR3 bases: TGTGCCAGCTCCGTCGTTGGGGGGGCCGGGACTGAAGCTTTCTTT. This translates into CASSVVGGAGTEAFF.